This T cell receptor (beta chain) comes out of a study of blood T cell repertoires in COVID-19 (dated by TCRdb to the early 2020s). Regarding the complete study: Collaborator samples came from the United States, Italy and Spain and covered acute and convalescent phases of COVID-19. The material from the prospective study consisted of cDNA or gDNA derived from T cells, B-cell-depleted T cells, or PBMCs. The dataset comprised deeply sampled blood TCRbeta repertoires from subjects exposed to, actively infected with, or recovered from COVID-19. The repertoires were released in a freely available public database meant as a resource for research on the immune response to SARS-CoV-2. Samples came from the ongoing ImmuneRACE study (first 160 participants) plus 1,254 subjects from 6 global collaborators. The sample metadata nearly always contained a de-identified subject ID, COVID-19 status, age in years and sex. Where available, HLA class I and class II types were obtained from metadata supplied by the sample provider rather than from assay-based typing. General findings and caveats noted by the study authors: Clinical and demographic metadata were provided uncurated, with the amount varying by source and participant.

TCRbeta CDR3 regions were amplified from genomic DNA by means of the immunoSEQ Assay, a bias-controlled multiplex PCR. The study's own analysis went as follows. The number of nucleated cells in each sample was estimated by amplification of reference gene primers within the assay. Sequence reads were collapsed and filtered to measure the absolute abundance of every unique TCRbeta CDR3 rearrangement. For each sample, productive Simpson clonality was calculated by taking the square root of Simpson's diversity index across productive rearrangements. TCRdb re-hosts the immuneACCESS table, in-frame sequences only. Its copies lack some clones; in the studies checked, an unresolved V gene accounts for under half of them, and the cause for the rest is not known. V and J calls and clone size are as listed in that table; D and trimming were resolved from the DNA. The sample records about 52,000 clones, about 85% of which are singletons. The ten most abundant clones make up 6.9% of the sample.

CDR1 and CDR2, per the germline V gene, are LGHNA and YSLEER. The germline V and J ends show losses of 4 bases and 4 bases respectively, and no gene match explains 2 bases of the junction. The CDR3 numbers 15 residues from cysteine through phenylalanine. Solely the CDR3 DNA is kept, with 45 bases framed from the first base. Each collaborating institution followed its own protocols to collect whole blood in K2EDTA tubes. For TCRbeta analysis, collaborator samples were shipped as frozen whole blood, as isolated PBMCs, or as DNA extracted from either sample type. Note on this clone: The specificity of this receptor is unknown. No much larger clone exists at a distance of one base, and base qualities are not known.

The clonotype originates from a man between 65 and 85 years old with active COVID-19. Sequencing used peripheral blood. The receptor chain draws on TRBV4-3 and TRBJ2-2, with 11 junctional bases fitting TRBD1. The CDR3 protein sequence reads: CASSPGTGGTGELFF. In nucleotides, the sequence is TGCGCCAGCAGCCCCGGGACAGGGGGCACCGGGGAGCTGTTTTTT.